This entry describes one T cell receptor beta chain. The antigen is undetermined. The record originates from a study of cytotoxic CD8 clonotypes in ibrutinib-treated CLL. Points from the study as a whole: Having risen at ibrutinib response, clonality had fallen back toward baseline by progression. Treatment left the uncommon public clonotypes either contracted or stable in frequency. Clonality correlated strongly with circulating CD8+ T cells and exceeded age-matched healthy donors at baseline.

With 1 base removed from V and 5 bases from J, the gap between germline ends came to 14 bases. The germline V gene encodes CDR1 SGHDT and CDR2 YYEEEE. This CDR3 contains 15 residues. Assay used: immunoSEQ multiplex PCR; TCRdb lists only in-frame clones, some missing. This repertoire shows roughly 180,000 clones, approximately 80% found once; its top ten account for 4.6%. V and J are TRBV5-6 and TRBJ2-3; D possibly matches TRBD1 or TRBD2 (6 bases each). This clonotype originated in a human donor with chronic lymphocytic leukemia. Sequenced here: PBMCs, sampled after 24 months of ibrutinib treatment. The CDR3 here is CASSLYGGRVDTQYF. CDR3 in DNA: TGTGCCAGCAGCTTGTATGGGGGGCGGGTAGATACGCAGTATTTT. The full variable domain, its missing parts supplied by reference TRBV5-6 and TRBJ2-3, is DAGVTQSPTHLIKTRGQQVTLRCSPKSGHDTVSWYQQALGQGPQFIFQYYEEEERQRGNFPDRFSGHQFPNYSSELNVNALLLGDSALYLCASSLYGGRVDTQYFGPGTRLTVL.